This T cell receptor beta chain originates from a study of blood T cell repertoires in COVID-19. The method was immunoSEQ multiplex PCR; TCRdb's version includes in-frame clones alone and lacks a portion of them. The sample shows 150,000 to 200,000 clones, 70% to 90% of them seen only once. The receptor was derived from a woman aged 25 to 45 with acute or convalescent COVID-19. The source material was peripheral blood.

The CDR3 is CASRLRDTQYF. The CDR3, as DNA: TGTGCCAGCAGACTTCGGGATACGCAGTATTTT. The V and J genes are TRBV12-3 or TRBV12-4 and TRBJ2-3; no clear D gene. The CDR3 consists of 11 residues. V dropped 6 bases and J dropped 6 bases, with 7 bases sitting between them.